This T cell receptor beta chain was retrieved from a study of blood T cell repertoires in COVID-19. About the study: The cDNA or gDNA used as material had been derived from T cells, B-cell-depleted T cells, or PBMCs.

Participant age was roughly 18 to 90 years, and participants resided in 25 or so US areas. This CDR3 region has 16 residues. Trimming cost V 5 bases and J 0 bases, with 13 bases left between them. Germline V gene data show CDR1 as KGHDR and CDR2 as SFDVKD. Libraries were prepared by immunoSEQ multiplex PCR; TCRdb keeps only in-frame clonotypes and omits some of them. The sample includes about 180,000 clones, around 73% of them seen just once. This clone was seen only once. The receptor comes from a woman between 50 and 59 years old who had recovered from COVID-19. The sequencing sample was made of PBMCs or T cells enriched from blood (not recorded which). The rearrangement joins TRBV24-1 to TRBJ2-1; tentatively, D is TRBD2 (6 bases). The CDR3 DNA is TGTGCCACCAGTGGGAGGGATGGGGGCTCCTACAATGAGCAGTTCTTC. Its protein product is CATSGRDGGSYNEQFF.